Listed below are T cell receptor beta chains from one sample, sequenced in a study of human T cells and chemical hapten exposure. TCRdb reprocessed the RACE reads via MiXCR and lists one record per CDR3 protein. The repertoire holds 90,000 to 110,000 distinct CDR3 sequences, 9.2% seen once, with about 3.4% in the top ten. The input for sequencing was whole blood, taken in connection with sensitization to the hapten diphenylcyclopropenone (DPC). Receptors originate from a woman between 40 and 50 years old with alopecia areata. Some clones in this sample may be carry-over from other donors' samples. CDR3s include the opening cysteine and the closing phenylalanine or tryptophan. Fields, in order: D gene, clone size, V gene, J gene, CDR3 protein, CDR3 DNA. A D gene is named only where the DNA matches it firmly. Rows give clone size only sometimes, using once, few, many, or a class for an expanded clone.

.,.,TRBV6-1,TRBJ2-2,CASSEVPGTGELFF,TGTGCCAGCAGTGAGGTCCCGGGAACCGGGGAGCTGTTTTTT
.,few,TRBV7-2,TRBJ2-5,CASSPRETQYF,TGTGCCAGCAGCCCGCGAGAGACCCAGTACTTC
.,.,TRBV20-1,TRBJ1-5,CSARGETVKLPQHF,TGCAGTGCTAGAGGGGAGACGGTGAAACTGCCCCAGCATTTT
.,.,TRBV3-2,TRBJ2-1,CASSQKYNEQFF,TGTGCCAGCAGCCAAAAATACAATGAGCAGTTCTTC
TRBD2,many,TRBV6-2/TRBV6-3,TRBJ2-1,CASSLGLAGADRQFF,TGTGCCAGCAGTTTAGGACTAGCGGGGGCCGATCGGCAGTTCTTC
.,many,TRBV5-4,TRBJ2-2,CASSFPPGPPGELFF,TGTGCCAGCAGCTTTCCCCCAGGGCCCCCCGGGGAGCTGTTTTTT
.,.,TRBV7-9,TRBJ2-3,CASSHPRSPVPSTDTQYF,TGTGCCAGCAGCCACCCAAGATCCCCAGTACCGAGCACAGATACGCAGTATTTT
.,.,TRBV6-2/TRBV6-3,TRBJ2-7,CASSPQGSLYEQYF,TGTGCCAGCAGTCCCCAGGGTTCTCTTTACGAGCAGTACTTC
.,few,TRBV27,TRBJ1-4,CASSLGYNEKLFF,TGTGCCAGCAGTTTGGGCTATAATGAAAAACTGTTTTTT
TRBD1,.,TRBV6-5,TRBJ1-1,CASRMKQGRTEAFF,TGTGCCAGCAGAATGAAACAGGGGAGGACTGAAGCTTTCTTT
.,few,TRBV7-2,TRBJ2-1,CASSPQRLSYNEQFF,TGTGCCAGCAGCCCTCAACGACTTTCCTACAATGAGCAGTTCTTC
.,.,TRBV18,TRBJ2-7,CASSPGQSTYEQYF,TGTGCCAGCTCACCGGGACAATCAACCTACGAGCAGTACTTC
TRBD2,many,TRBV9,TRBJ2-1,CASSAPGGRANEQFF,TGTGCCAGCAGCGCTCCGGGGGGGAGGGCCAATGAGCAGTTCTTC
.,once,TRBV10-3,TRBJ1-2,CAISESQDLGYTF,TGTGCCATCAGTGAGTCCCAGGATTTAGGCTACACCTTC
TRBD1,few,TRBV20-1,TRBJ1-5,CSASRWQGVNQPQHF,TGCAGTGCTAGTAGATGGCAGGGGGTAAATCAGCCCCAGCATTTT
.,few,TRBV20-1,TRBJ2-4,CSAHLRALNIQYF,TGCAGTGCTCATCTTCGGGCCCTAAACATTCAGTACTTC
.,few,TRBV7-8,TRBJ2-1,CASSLRAGAGNEQFF,TGTGCCAGCAGCTTACGGGCCGGGGCAGGCAATGAGCAGTTCTTC
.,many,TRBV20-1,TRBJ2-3,CSAQQPPADTQYF,TGCAGTGCGCAGCAGCCCCCCGCAGATACGCAGTATTTT
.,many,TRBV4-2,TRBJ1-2,CASSQEPGSNYGYTF,TGTGCCAGCAGCCAAGAACCGGGATCTAACTATGGCTACACCTTC
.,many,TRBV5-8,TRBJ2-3,CASSFNRRPFTDTQYF,TGTGCCAGCAGCTTTAACAGGCGTCCATTCACAGATACGCAGTATTTT
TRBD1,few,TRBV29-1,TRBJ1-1,CSVDPRGSTEAFF,TGCAGCGTTGACCCCAGGGGGAGCACTGAAGCTTTCTTT
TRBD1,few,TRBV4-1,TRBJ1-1,CASSQDSRQGAKTEAFF,TGCGCCAGCAGCCAAGATTCGAGACAGGGTGCAAAAACTGAAGCTTTCTTT
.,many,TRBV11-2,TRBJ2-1,CASSLYPEQFF,TGTGCCAGCAGCCTATACCCTGAGCAGTTCTTC
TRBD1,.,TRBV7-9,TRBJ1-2,CASSLALDRENGYTF,TGTGCCAGCAGCTTAGCGCTAGACAGGGAGAATGGCTACACCTTC
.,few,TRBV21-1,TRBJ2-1,CASSNAGTSYQFF,TGTGCCAGCAGCAACGCCGGGACCAGTTATCAGTTCTTC
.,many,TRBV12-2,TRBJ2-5,CASRFPGALQETQYF,TGTGCAAGTCGCTTTCCGGGGGCCCTCCAAGAGACCCAGTACTTC
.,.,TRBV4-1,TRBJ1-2,CASSQELSGLGYTF,TGCGCCAGCAGCCAAGAGTTGTCAGGGCTTGGCTACACCTTC
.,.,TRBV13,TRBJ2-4,CASSRQGEGSKNIQYF,TGTGCCAGCAGCCGCCAGGGGGAGGGATCCAAAAACATTCAGTACTTC
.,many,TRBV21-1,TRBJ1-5,CASSKLAGGENQPQHF,TGTGCCAGCAGCAAATTAGCGGGGGGTGAGAATCAGCCCCAGCATTTT
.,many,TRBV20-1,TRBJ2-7,CSVRQNRPYEQYF,TGCAGTGTGCGGCAAAACCGACCCTACGAGCAGTACTTC
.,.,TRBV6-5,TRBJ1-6,CASSREDPRNSPLHF,TGTGCCAGCAGCCGCGAGGACCCCAGGAATTCACCCCTCCACTTT
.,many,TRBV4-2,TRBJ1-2,CASSPDFTSQYGYTF,TGTGCCAGCAGCCCCGACTTTACGTCCCAATATGGCTACACCTTC
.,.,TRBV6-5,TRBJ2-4,CASSYSMNGVKNIQYF,TGTGCCAGCAGTTACTCGATGAACGGAGTGAAAAACATTCAGTACTTC
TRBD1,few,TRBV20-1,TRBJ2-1,CSARGTGGRHTYNEQFF,TGCAGTGCTAGAGGGACAGGGGGGCGACACACCTACAATGAGCAGTTCTTC
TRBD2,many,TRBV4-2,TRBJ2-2,CASSQRGTSGLPGELFF,TGTGCCAGCAGCCAAAGGGGGACTAGCGGGCTACCCGGGGAGCTGTTTTTT
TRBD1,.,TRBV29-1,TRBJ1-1,CSVDRTGDTEAFF,TGCAGCGTTGACAGGACAGGGGACACTGAAGCTTTCTTT
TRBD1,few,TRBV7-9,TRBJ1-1,CASSLSGQGITEAFF,TGTGCCAGCAGCTTATCCGGACAGGGGATCACTGAAGCTTTCTTT
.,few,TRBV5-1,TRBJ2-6,CASSAEQGEVRANVLTF,TGCGCCAGCAGCGCCGAACAGGGTGAGGTTAGGGCCAACGTCCTGACTTTC
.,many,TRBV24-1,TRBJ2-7,CATSDPGLYEQYF,TGTGCCACCAGTGACCCAGGACTCTACGAGCAGTACTTC
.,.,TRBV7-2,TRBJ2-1,CASSQTYNEQFF,TGTGCCAGCAGCCAAACCTACAATGAGCAGTTCTTC